Below, 20 T cell receptor beta chains from the same sample are listed, as sequenced in a study of blood T cells in healthy people across ages. A second PCR, run for about 7 to 11 cycles, used a sample-barcoded 5' primer plus a J-beta primer mix. TCRdb redid the calling of the 5' RACE reads with MiXCR, one entry per CDR3 protein. Here the sample spans about a million distinct CDR3 sequences, around 54% being singletons. The sample comprised blood. These receptor sequences come from a woman aged 55-69 years in good health.

The chain has TRBV29-1 and TRBJ2-3; 13 nucleotides match TRBD2. Germline CDR1 and CDR2: SQVTM and ANQGSEA. V trimming: 4 bases; J trimming: 2 bases; junction bases outside the gene matches: 6. The CDR3 length is 16 residues. The DNA of the CDR3 is TGCAGCGTTGGGGGGACTAGCGGGACCTTCACAGATACGCAGTATTTT. Translating it yields CSVGGTSGTFTDTQYF.

The chain recombines TRBV15 with TRBJ1-5; no firm D call. The germline V and J ends were trimmed by 4 bases and 4 bases, with 14 bases remaining between them. The CDR3 spans 15 residues. CDR1 is LNHNV and CDR2 is YYDKDF in the germline V gene (reference sequence). In DNA form, the CDR3 reads TGTGCCACCAGCATAATTCCGGGGAGAAATCAGCCCCAGCATTTT. Translated, it gives CATSIIPGRNQPQHF. Full variable domain (outside the CDR3, taken from reference TRBV15 and TRBJ1-5): DAMVIQNPRYQVTQFGKPVTLSCSQTLNHNVMYWYQQKSSQAPKLLFHYYDKDFNNEADTPDNFQSRRPNTSFCFLDIRSPGLGDTAMYLCATSIIPGRNQPQHFGDGTRLSIL.

V and J are TRBV10-3 and TRBJ1-4; the match to TRBD1 covers 8 bases. The junction had 2 bases not matched to a gene; V was cut back by 2 bases and J by 3 bases. The CDR3 sequence is 15 residues long. CDR1 is ENHRY and CDR2 is SYGVKD in the germline V gene. This CDR3 reads CAISEPGQANEKLFF. The CDR3, as DNA: TGTGCCATCAGTGAGCCGGGACAGGCTAATGAAAAACTGTTTTTT.

With respect to this clonotype: Sequence at one end of the junction differs from germline and may be a read error. The genes are TRBV4-2 and TRBJ2-7; D possibly corresponds to TRBD2 (6 bases). In germline, CDR1 is LGHNA, CDR2 YNFKEQ. This CDR3 spans 16 amino acids. CDR3 loop: CASSQAGGSSVYEQYF. CDR3 nucleotides: TGTGCCAGCAGTCAAGCCGGAGGGAGTTCGGTCTACGAGCAGTACTTC.

This chain links TRBV5-8 with TRBJ2-7; D may be TRBD2 (6 bases). Trimming took 3 bases from V and 6 from J, leaving 19 bases between them. Germline V lookup: CDR1 SGHTS, CDR2 YDEGEE. This CDR3 region has 15 residues. The CDR3 protein is CASSSIGGGNSEQYF. Written as DNA, the CDR3 is TGTGCCAGCAGCTCCATCGGCGGAGGGAATAGCGAGCAGTACTTC.

The sample holds a few counts of this clonotype. V and J are TRBV5-4 and TRBJ2-5; 7 bases line up with TRBD1. The CDR3 spans 14 residues. The V and J ends lost 4 bases and 5 bases, in that order; junction bases with no gene match: 8. Germline V gene sequence: CDR1 SGHNT, CDR2 YYREEE (reference sequence). The CDR3 loop is CASSKTGYAETQYF. The CDR3 DNA is TGTGCCAGCAGCAAGACAGGGTATGCGGAGACCCAGTACTTC.

The rearrangement joins TRBV28 to TRBJ2-1; a possible D gene is TRBD2 (7 bases). The germline CDR1 and CDR2 sequences are MDHEN and SYDVKM. V was pared by 6 bases and J by 4 bases, with 16 bases between. The CDR3 consists of 15 residues. The CDR3 loop reads CASSFGGTKYNEQFF. CDR3 DNA sequence: TGTGCCAGCAGCTTCGGGGGGACAAAGTACAATGAGCAGTTCTTC.

The chain recombines TRBV6-5 with TRBJ2-3, with 9 bases matching TRBD2. The CDR3 extends over 16 amino acids. V lost 0 bases to trimming and J lost 8 bases; unmatched junction nucleotides: 9. Germline V gene sequence: CDR1 MNHEY, CDR2 SVGAGI. CDR3 bases: TGTGCCAGCAGTTACTCGAGGCTAGCGGGAAAGGGTACGCAGTATTTT. Its translation is CASSYSRLAGKGTQYF.

The V call is TRBV2, the J call TRBJ2-7, with a tentative D call TRBD2 (6 bases). V dropped 8 bases and J dropped 4 bases, with 12 bases sitting between them. The V gene's germline CDR1 is SNHLY and CDR2 FYNNEI. CDR3 size: 12 residues. The CDR3 is CASGGRLYEQYF. CDR3 nucleotides: TGTGCCAGCGGAGGGAGGCTATACGAGCAGTACTTC. The whole variable domain, filled in from reference TRBV2 and TRBJ2-7, reads EPEVTQTPSHQVTQMGQEVILRCVPISNHLYFYWYRQILGQKVEFLVSFYNNEISEKSEIFDDQFSVERPDGSNFTLKIRSTKLEDSAMYFCASGGRLYEQYFGPGTRLTVT.

The genes are TRBV7-2 and TRBJ1-2; D not certain. The CDR3 length is 12 residues. Germline V gene sequence: CDR1 SGHTA, CDR2 FQGNSA. V lost 5 bases and J lost 8, with 12 bases in between. The CDR3 spells CASSTRVGGYTF. In DNA form, the CDR3 reads TGTGCCAGCAGCACCCGGGTCGGAGGCTACACCTTC.

CDR3 sequence: CSAIEVTGELFF. The CDR3 DNA reads as TGCAGCGCCATAGAGGTCACCGGGGAGCTGTTTTTT. The rearrangement uses TRBV29-1 and TRBJ2-2; D not resolved. Germline CDR1 reads SQVTM; CDR2 reads ANQGSEA. The CDR3 runs 12 residues. V was trimmed by 7 bases and J by 4 bases, leaving 10 bases between them.

About this clonotype: A read error may account for a junction end that differs from germline. The chain has TRBV11-2 and TRBJ2-1; tentatively, D is TRBD2 (5 bases). The germline CDR1 and CDR2 sequences are SGHAT and FQNNGV. This CDR3 region has 16 residues. The CDR3 DNA follows: TGTGCCTGCAGCCCTGGTAGAGGGATTAACTACAATGAGCAGTTCTTC. This gives the protein CACSPGRGINYNEQFF.

Remarks on this clonotype: A read error may be the cause here, since a much bigger clone is one base away. The J gene is TRBJ2-3, the V gene TRBV7-9; 13 positions agree with TRBD2. The CDR3 runs to 16 residues. V trimming: 5 bases; J trimming: 0 bases; junction bases outside the gene matches: 2. The germline V gene has CDR1 SEHNR and CDR2 FQNEAQ (reference sequence). The CDR3 spells CASSILAGGSTDTQYF. The CDR3 DNA sequence: TGTGCCAGCAGCATACTAGCGGGAGGGAGCACAGATACGCAGTATTTT.

The V gene is TRBV20-1, the J gene TRBJ2-3; 7 bases agree with TRBD2. The V gene's germline CDR1 is DFQATT and CDR2 SNEGSKA (reference sequence). CDR3 length: 14 amino acids. V gave up 4 bases and J gave up 4 bases; unmatched junction bases: 8. CDR3 sequence: CSAKRGYLADTQYF. CDR3 sequence (DNA): TGCAGTGCTAAGCGGGGCTACCTGGCAGATACGCAGTATTTT.

The chain couples TRBV15 to TRBJ2-7; D is unresolved. The J call may be mistaken, given a closer DNA end match to TRBJ2-5. The CDR3 length is 12 residues. CDR1 and CDR2 from the germline V gene are LNHNV and YYDKDF (reference sequence). Here the CDR3 reads CATSRRIGTQYF. The CDR3 DNA sequence: TGTGCCACCAGCAGGAGGATCGGGACCCAGTACTTC.

At least ten counts were recorded for this clonotype. This chain links TRBV29-1 with TRBJ2-1; 13 bases line up with TRBD2. The CDR3 length is 14 residues. Germline V CDR1 and CDR2: SQVTM, ANQGSEA. J was trimmed by 7 bases and V by 4 bases; bases with no gene match: 4. CDR3 protein: CSVGRTSGSNEQFF. The DNA of the CDR3 is TGCAGCGTTGGAAGGACTAGCGGGAGTAATGAGCAGTTCTTC.

With regard to this clonotype: The junction differs from germline at one of its ends, possibly a read error. This rearrangement joins TRBV29-1 to TRBJ2-3, with 9 bases that match TRBD1. Germline V lookup: CDR1 SQVTM, CDR2 ANQGSEA. This CDR3 spans 15 amino acids. CDR3 sequence reads: CSVEGTGSYPDTQYF. CDR3 nucleotide sequence: TGCAGCGTCGAAGGGACAGGGTCTTACCCAGATACGCAGTATTTT.

The chain links TRBV20-1 to TRBJ2-4, with TRBD2 matching over 8 bases. The germline CDR1 and CDR2 sequences are DFQATT and SNEGSKA (reference sequence). CDR3 length: 13 amino acids. The V segment lost 5 bases and the J segment 8 bases; nucleotides outside the gene matches: 8. The CDR3 region has the DNA TGCAGTGCTCCCCGGGGGGGTGGGGACATTCAGTACTTC. Translation: CSAPRGGGDIQYF.

This clonotype was detected a few times. The rearrangement joins TRBV11-1 to TRBJ2-7; 8 nucleotides align to TRBD1. This CDR3 is 15 amino acids long. V trimming: 5 bases; J trimming: 2 bases; junction bases outside the gene matches: 8. The germline gives CDR1 SGHAT, CDR2 FQDESV (reference sequence). The DNA for the CDR3 is TGTGCCAGCAGCCGATCAACAGGGGGGACCTACGAGCAGTACTTC. This codes for CASSRSTGGTYEQYF.

V is TRBV10-1 and J is TRBJ2-5; D is possibly TRBD1 (6 bases). V was cut by 5 bases and J by 3 bases, with 7 bases left in between. Per the germline V gene, CDR1 is WNHNN and CDR2 is SYGVQD (reference sequence). This CDR3 is 12 amino acids long. The CDR3 region is CASSWTEETQYF. The CDR3 coding sequence is TGCGCCAGCAGTTGGACAGAAGAGACCCAGTACTTC.